This T cell receptor beta chain derives from a study of OX40 agonist ivuxolimab in advanced cancers. Overall study context: Two patients with cutaneous melanoma and one with hepatocellular carcinoma, three in total, showed partial responses.

As concerns this clone: Other DNA sequences from this sample encode an identical CDR3 as well.

With 5 bases clipped from V and 4 bases from J, the junction kept 7 bases outside the gene matches. The V gene's germline CDR1 is MNHEY and CDR2 SMNVEV (reference sequence). This CDR3 is 15 amino acids long. If patients had autoimmune disease history or systemic immunosuppression, they were excluded. The method was immunoSEQ multiplex PCR; TCRdb's version includes in-frame clones alone and lacks a portion of them. The sample consists of 90,000 to 100,000 clones, 90% to 97% of them appearing once. The V call is TRBV27, the J call TRBJ2-1; 8 positions match TRBD2. The sequences come from CD4+ or CD8+ T cells sorted from blood, collected in a trial of the OX40 agonist ivuxolimab. The sequence was collected from an adult with an advanced solid tumor such as melanoma, head and neck, liver or kidney cancer. CDR3 DNA: TGTGCCAGCAGTCTGAGCGGGGGTCCTTACAATGAGCAGTTCTTC. As protein: CASSLSGGPYNEQFF.